The 3 T cell receptor beta chains reported below all come from one sample, sequenced in a study of OX40 agonist ivuxolimab in advanced cancers. Produced via immunoSEQ multiplex PCR; TCRdb's table is partial and in-frame only. This sample has approximately 90,000 clones, with more than 75% found just once. The sample was CD4+ or CD8+ T cells sorted from blood, taken in a trial of the OX40 agonist ivuxolimab. All receptors derive from an adult with an advanced solid tumor such as melanoma, head and neck, liver or kidney cancer.

This chain connects TRBV2 to TRBJ2-5, with TRBD1 as a possible D gene (5 bases). V lost 7 bases and J lost 2, with 8 bases in between. The CDR3 runs to 12 residues. The germline CDR1 and CDR2 sequences are SNHLY and FYNNEI. For the CDR3, the DNA is TGTGCCAGCATGGGGCATCAAGAGACCCAGTACTTC. This encodes CASMGHQETQYF. Combining the CDR3 with reference TRBV2 and TRBJ2-5 gives the whole variable domain EPEVTQTPSHQVTQMGQEVILRCVPISNHLYFYWYRQILGQKVEFLVSFYNNEISEKSEIFDDQFSVERPDGSNFTLKIRSTKLEDSAMYFCASMGHQETQYFGPGTRLLVL.

This sequence joins TRBV19 and TRBJ2-1; TRBD2 matches at 8 bases. CDR1 LNHDA and CDR2 SQIVND come from the germline V gene (reference sequence). There are 14 residues in the CDR3. J lost 6 bases, V lost 4 bases, and 5 bases had no gene match. Here the CDR3 reads CASSKAGEVNEQFF. The CDR3, as DNA: TGTGCCAGTAGTAAAGCGGGAGAGGTCAATGAGCAGTTCTTC.

J is TRBJ1-2 and V is TRBV4-1, with a tentative D call TRBD1 (6 bases). Trimming stripped 0 bases from V and 4 bases from J, with 15 bases between. Per the germline V gene, CDR1 is MGHRA and CDR2 is YSYEKL. The CDR3 length is 16 residues. The CDR3 coding sequence is TGCGCCAGCAGCCAAGATGAGGGGGGCCTGTCCTATGGCTACACCTTC. This translates into CASSQDEGGLSYGYTF.